One and the same sample provided the 30 T cell receptor beta chains below, sequenced in a study of regulatory T cells in long-lasting Graves disease. Assembly of TCR beta libraries relied on iRepertoire HTBI primers together with Arm-PCR of CDR3 regions. TCRdb re-derived calls from the multiplex PCR reads in MiXCR, one entry per CDR3 protein. Of 300,000 to 350,000 distinct CDR3 sequences listed, around a fifth were seen once; the top ten hold 25% to 30%. Sample time point: persistent/refractory GD, antithyroid drugs over 5 years with positive TRAb. Generation of the TCR library employed RNA extracted from PBMCs. The sequences come from peripheral blood mononuclear cells (PBMCs), collected when the disease was refractory, from a patient treated with antithyroid drugs. The source is a female donor with Graves disease.

The chain carries TRBV27 and TRBJ1-2; 9 positions match TRBD1. V lost 4 bases and J lost 4; bases outside the gene matches: 7. The CDR3 consists of 15 residues. Germline V CDR1 and CDR2: MNHEY, SMNVEV (reference sequence). CDR3 region: CASSSVGTGIYGYTF. The CDR3 DNA reads TGTGCCAGCAGTTCAGTTGGGACAGGGATCTATGGCTACACCTTC.

In regard to this clonotype: One end of the junction varies from germline; a read error may be responsible. V is TRBV18 and J is TRBJ1-6, with unresolved D. Germline CDR1 KGHSH, CDR2 LQKENI. The CDR3 consists of 14 residues. CDR3 DNA: TGTGCCAGCTCACCACGCGTATTAGATTCACCCCTCCGCTTT. It specifies CASSPRVLDSPLRF.

The chain combines TRBV5-1 with TRBJ2-5, with TRBD1 identical over 7 bases. V shed 1 base, J shed 4 bases, and the junction held 10 bases outside the gene matches. The germline gives CDR1 SGHRS, CDR2 YFSETQ. The CDR3 runs 16 residues. The CDR3 DNA reads TGCGCCAGCAGCTTGAACGCGGCAGGGGGAAGAGAGACCCAGTACTTC. It is translated as CASSLNAAGGRETQYF. The full variable domain, with the rest looked up from reference TRBV5-1 and TRBJ2-5, is KAGVTQTPRYLIKTRGQQVTLSCSPISGHRSVSWYQQTPGQGLQFLFEYFSETQRNKGNFPGRFSGRQFSNSRSEMNVSTLELGDSALYLCASSLNAAGGRETQYFGPGTRLLVL.

The genes are TRBV7-9 and TRBJ1-4, with D perhaps TRBD1 (6 bases). Per germline, CDR1 SEHNR and CDR2 FQNEAQ (reference sequence). This CDR3 has 15 residues. The ends were cut back, 1 base at V and 8 bases at J, with 14 bases in the middle. The CDR3 coding sequence is TGTGCCAGCAGCTTAGATCGGACAGCAAGCGAAAAACTGTTTTTT. This encodes CASSLDRTASEKLFF.

The sample holds many counts of this clonotype. The chain combines TRBV12-3 or TRBV12-4 with TRBJ2-7; weak D call: TRBD1 (5 bases). The CDR3 runs to 17 residues. The V end was cut by 2 bases, the J end by 6 bases, with 23 bases between. This CDR3 is CASSLSIGRTKMSEQYF. The CDR3 nucleotides are TGTGCCAGCAGTTTAAGTATCGGACGGACAAAAATGAGCGAGCAGTACTTC.

This chain links TRBV6-1 with TRBJ2-5; D perhaps matches TRBD1 (6 bases). This CDR3 comprises 16 residues. Trimming pared 3 bases from V and 2 bases from J, leaving 16 bases between. Germline CDR1 reads MNHNS; CDR2 reads SASEGT. DNA of the CDR3: TGTGCCAGCAGTGATGGGACGAACAGGGTACAAGAGACCCAGTACTTC. It is translated as CASSDGTNRVQETQYF.

This clonotype was seen repeatedly, ten times or more. The chain joins TRBV10-3 to TRBJ1-1; no definite D call. Germline V gene data show CDR1 as ENHRY and CDR2 as SYGVKD. V shed 1 base and J shed 4 bases, with 7 bases lying between them. CDR3 length equals 13 residues. The CDR3 protein is CAISEYASTEAFF. The CDR3 DNA follows: TGTGCCATCAGTGAGTACGCGAGCACTGAAGCTTTCTTT.

The chain recombines TRBV20-1 with TRBJ2-1, with TRBD1 matching over 7 bases. Per germline, CDR1 DFQATT and CDR2 SNEGSKA (reference sequence). The CDR3 consists of 17 residues. Trimming at V came to 6 bases and at J to 0 bases, leaving 14 bases not matched to a gene. The CDR3 reads CSARQGSWFSSYNEQFF. DNA for the CDR3: TGCAGTGCCAGACAGGGCTCTTGGTTCAGCTCCTACAATGAGCAGTTCTTC.

The chain couples TRBV13 to TRBJ2-3; D is uncertain. The V end lost 5 bases, the J end lost 1 base, and 10 bases lay between the germline ends. Germline lookup yields CDR1 PRHDT and CDR2 FYEKMQ (reference sequence). The CDR3 runs 14 residues. CDR3 in DNA: TGTGCCAGCAGCCCCCACCGGCGCACAGATACGCAGTATTTT. Its translation: CASSPHRRTDTQYF.

This clonotype was counted ten times or more. This chain joins TRBV12-3 or TRBV12-4 and TRBJ2-2; D may be TRBD1 (6 bases). This CDR3 has 15 amino acids. V shed 6 bases and J shed 5 bases, with 16 bases lying between them. CDR3 residues: CASRTQGSYTGELFF. CDR3 DNA: TGTGCCAGCAGAACCCAGGGGAGTTATACCGGGGAGCTGTTTTTT.

This clonotype was recorded at least ten times. The chain recombines TRBV6-1 with TRBJ2-7; D perhaps matches TRBD1 (5 bases). CDR1 is MNHNS, CDR2 SASEGT, per germline. This CDR3 is built from 14 residues. Trimming pared 7 bases from V and 1 base from J, leaving 14 bases between. The CDR3 DNA sequence: TGTGCCAGCACCAGGACAACCCAATCCTACGAGCAGTACTTC. Amino acids: CASTRTTQSYEQYF.

This clonotype was counted at least ten times. This CDR3 is CASSEEGGPGEAFF. CDR3 nucleotide sequence: TGTGCCAGCAGTGAAGAGGGCGGGCCGGGGGAAGCTTTCTTT. This rearrangement joins TRBV6-1 to TRBJ1-1; D not certain. Per germline, CDR1 MNHNS and CDR2 SASEGT. The CDR3 has 14 residues. The V end was cut by 1 base, the J end by 8 bases, with 14 bases between.

At least ten counts were recorded for this clonotype. The chain is built from TRBV12-3 or TRBV12-4 and TRBJ1-3; D gene ambiguous. This CDR3 contains 15 residues. V lost 5 bases, J lost 5 bases, and 16 bases lay in between. CDR3: CASSPRTLRRNTIYF. CDR3 in DNA: TGTGCCAGCAGTCCTCGGACTCTCCGTCGAAACACCATATATTTT.

Many counts were recorded for this clonotype. J is TRBJ1-4 and V is TRBV12-3 or TRBV12-4; TRBD1 matches 8 bases. There are 18 residues in the CDR3. V lost 2 bases to trimming and J lost 0 bases; unmatched junction nucleotides: 8. In nucleotides, the CDR3 is TGTGCCAGCAGTTTAAGGGCAGGGGGCTTTGCAACTAATGAAAAACTGTTTTTT. Its translation: CASSLRAGGFATNEKLFF.

Ten or more counts support this clonotype. The rearrangement joins TRBV7-2 to TRBJ2-5; no reliable D call. The V and J ends lost 2 bases and 2 bases respectively, with 6 bases between them. CDR1 and CDR2 (germline): SGHTA, FQGNSA. The CDR3 is 13 amino acids. The CDR3, as DNA: TGTGCCAGCAGCTTAACCTTTCAAGAGACCCAGTACTTC. It specifies CASSLTFQETQYF.

The rearrangement joins TRBV4-1 to TRBJ2-5; 10 bases align to TRBD2. Germline V gene data show CDR1 as MGHRA and CDR2 as YSYEKL. The ends lost 1 base at V and 4 bases at J; junction bases unmatched: 6. The CDR3 sequence is 16 residues long. Written as DNA, the CDR3 is TGCGCCAGCAGCCAAGTTCAAGCGGGAGGGGGAGAGACCCAGTACTTC. It translates to CASSQVQAGGGETQYF.

This clonotype came up many times. The CDR3 DNA reads as TGCAGTGCTAGGAGGGGGTCCGGGGAGACCCAGTACTTC. Translated: CSARRGSGETQYF. V and J are TRBV20-1 and TRBJ2-5; perhaps TRBD1 as D (6 bases). V lost 3 bases to trimming and J lost 5 bases, with 13 bases between them. The CDR3 length is 13 residues. CDR1 and CDR2 from the germline V gene are DFQATT and SNEGSKA (reference sequence).

The genes are TRBV7-9 and TRBJ1-4; 8 nucleotides agree with TRBD1. Trimming removed 0 bases from V and 5 bases from J; junction bases left unmatched: 8. CDR1 is SEHNR, CDR2 FQNEAQ, per germline (reference sequence). The length of the CDR3 is 17 residues. The DNA for the CDR3 is TGTGCCAGCAGCTTAGCGTTGGCAGGGGGCATAAATGAAAAACTGTTTTTT. Translated, it gives CASSLALAGGINEKLFF.

In its sample, this clonotype was seen many times. The rearrangement links TRBV6-1 to TRBJ2-6; D remains ambiguous. V was trimmed by 7 bases and J by 0 bases, leaving 10 bases between them. This CDR3 is built from 15 residues. Germline assignment: CDR1 MNHNS and CDR2 SASEGT. The CDR3 bases are TGTGCCAGCACCCCCCGGGCCTCTGGGGCCAACGTCCTGACTTTC. This encodes CASTPRASGANVLTF.

This clonotype came up many times. This chain connects TRBV20-1 to TRBJ1-1, with D unclear. Trimming removed 0 bases at V and 1 base at J, with 3 bases between. The germline CDR1 and CDR2 sequences are DFQATT and SNEGSKA (reference sequence). CDR3 length: 12 residues. The CDR3 DNA follows: TGCAGTGCTAGAGATCCGAACACTGAAGCTTTCTTT. Amino acid sequence: CSARDPNTEAFF.

This clonotype was counted many times. The CDR3 bases are TGTGCCAGCAGCTTAAATGGTCCGGGACTAGAAGGGACCCAGTACTTC. It translates to CASSLNGPGLEGTQYF. The rearrangement joins TRBV7-3 to TRBJ2-5; 8 bases fit TRBD2. Germline V gene lookup returns CDR1 SGHTA and CDR2 FQGTGA. This CDR3 has 16 amino acids. Trimming cost V 1 base and J 7 bases; bases outside gene matches: 11.

This clonotype was seen only a few times. The chain couples TRBV7-9 to TRBJ2-5; the D gene could be TRBD1 or TRBD2 (6 bases each). V shed 8 bases and J shed 5 bases, with 12 bases lying between them. The CDR3 runs 12 residues. CDR1 is SEHNR and CDR2 is FQNEAQ in the germline V gene (reference sequence). CDR3 sequence: CASGGRYETQYF. The CDR3 coding sequence is TGTGCCAGCGGGGGGCGGTACGAGACCCAGTACTTC.

With respect to this clonotype: This likely traces to a read error, being one base from a far larger clone. The V gene is TRBV2, the J gene TRBJ2-5; 15 bases line up with TRBD2. The end of the DNA aligns better with TRBJ2-1, so the J call may be wrong. Germline assignment: CDR1 SNHLY and CDR2 FYNNEI. This CDR3 has 16 amino acids. CDR3 nucleotide sequence: TGTGCCAGCGGTCCCGAGGGACTAGCGGGAGGTGGTGAGCAGTTCTTC. This codes for CASGPEGLAGGGEQFF.

This clonotype has only a few counts. The chain joins TRBV9 to TRBJ1-2; tentative D call: TRBD1 (5 bases). CDR3 length equals 17 residues. Looked up from germline, CDR1 is SGDLS and CDR2 is YYNGEE. The V gene lost 0 bases and the J gene lost 0 bases, with 15 bases spanning the gap. In DNA form, the CDR3 reads TGTGCCAGCAGCGTAGACGTCTACGGAGGGGCTAACTATGGCTACACCTTC. It translates to CASSVDVYGGANYGYTF.

This clonotype has a count of ten or more. The DNA for the CDR3 is TGTGCCAGCAGCTTAGAACCAGGGGGGGCAGCTTTCTTT. Amino acids: CASSLEPGGAAFF. The V gene is TRBV11-2, the J gene TRBJ1-1; 7 bases are shared with TRBD1. CDR1 and CDR2 (germline): SGHAT, FQNNGV. The CDR3 has 13 amino acids. Unmatched junction bases numbered 5, after V lost 0 bases and J lost 10 bases. The full variable domain, rest sourced from reference TRBV11-2 and TRBJ1-1, is EAGVAQSPRYKIIEKRQSVAFWCNPISGHATLYWYQQILGQGPKLLIQFQNNGVVDDSQLPKDRFSAERLKGVDSTLKIQPAKLEDSAVYLCASSLEPGGAAFFGQGTRLTVV.

V is TRBV2 and J is TRBJ2-7; D is undetermined. V gave up 3 bases and J gave up 2 bases, with 8 bases separating them. The germline CDR1 and CDR2 sequences are SNHLY and FYNNEI. This CDR3 is built from 13 residues. The CDR3 loop reads CASSDLYAYEQYF. The CDR3 DNA follows: TGTGCCAGCAGTGATTTGTATGCCTACGAGCAGTACTTC.

This clonotype was seen many times. The V gene is TRBV7-9, the J gene TRBJ1-1, with 7 bases matching TRBD1. Per the germline V gene, CDR1 is SEHNR and CDR2 is FQNEAQ (reference sequence). V trimming: 4 bases; J trimming: 8 bases; junction bases outside the gene matches: 10. The CDR3 is 14 residues long. This CDR3 is CASSSRRGQREAFF. The DNA for the CDR3 is TGTGCCAGCAGCTCCAGACGGGGACAGAGAGAAGCTTTCTTT.

This clonotype was detected a few times. The chain is built from TRBV6-2 or TRBV6-3 and TRBJ1-6, with TRBD1 as a possible D gene (6 bases). Trimming left V 0 bases short and J 12 bases short, with 12 bases between. There are 14 residues in the CDR3. The germline gives CDR1 MNHEY, CDR2 SVGEGT. The CDR3 loop is CASSYSGGLLPLHF. The CDR3 nucleotides are TGTGCCAGCAGTTACTCTGGGGGCCTCCTACCCCTCCACTTT.

There are many counts of this clonotype. The chain combines TRBV6-1 with TRBJ1-1, with TRBD1 identical over 9 bases. Germline assignment: CDR1 MNHNS and CDR2 SASEGT. The ends lost 6 bases at V and 6 bases at J; junction bases unmatched: 11. This CDR3 comprises 15 residues. The CDR3 nucleotides read TGTGCCAGCAGGGACACAGGGGGCGCGTCCTCTGAAGCTTTCTTT. This sequence encodes CASRDTGGASSEAFF.

In this sample, this clonotype turned up many times. This chain links TRBV5-1 with TRBJ1-2; 9 bases line up with TRBD1. This CDR3 comprises 14 residues. V dropped 3 bases and J dropped 3; count of bases not matched to a gene: 3. Germline CDR1 is SGHRS and CDR2 is YFSETQ. As DNA, the CDR3 is TGCGCCAGCAGCTCCTGGACAGGGGACTATGGCTACACCTTC. It codes for CASSSWTGDYGYTF. Supplemented by reference TRBV5-1 and TRBJ1-2, the full variable domain reads KAGVTQTPRYLIKTRGQQVTLSCSPISGHRSVSWYQQTPGQGLQFLFEYFSETQRNKGNFPGRFSGRQFSNSRSEMNVSTLELGDSALYLCASSSWTGDYGYTFGSGTRLTVV.